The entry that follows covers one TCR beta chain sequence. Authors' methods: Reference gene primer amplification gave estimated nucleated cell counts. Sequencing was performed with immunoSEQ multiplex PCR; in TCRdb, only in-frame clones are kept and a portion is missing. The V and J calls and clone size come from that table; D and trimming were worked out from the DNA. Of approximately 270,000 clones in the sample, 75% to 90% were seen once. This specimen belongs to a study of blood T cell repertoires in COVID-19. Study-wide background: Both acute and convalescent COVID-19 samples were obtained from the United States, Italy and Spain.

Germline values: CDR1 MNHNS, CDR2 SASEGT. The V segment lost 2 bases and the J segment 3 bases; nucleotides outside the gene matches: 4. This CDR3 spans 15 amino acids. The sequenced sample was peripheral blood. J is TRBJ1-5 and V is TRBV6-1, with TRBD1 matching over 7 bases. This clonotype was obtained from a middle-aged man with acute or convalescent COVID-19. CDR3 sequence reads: CASSEWGQNNQPQHF. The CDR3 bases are TGTGCCAGCAGTGAATGGGGACAGAACAATCAGCCCCAGCATTTT.